This TCR beta chain was observed in a study of blood T cell repertoires in COVID-19 (dated by TCRdb to the early 2020s). At the level of the whole study: The collaborator samples originated in the United States, Italy and Spain and spanned the acute and convalescent phases of COVID-19. The prospective study material was composed of cDNA or gDNA derived from T cells, B-cell-depleted T cells, or PBMCs. Deeply sampled blood TCRbeta repertoires from subjects exposed to, actively infected with, or recovered from COVID-19 were included in the dataset. The repertoires were made available in a free public database intended to serve as a resource for research on the immune response to SARS-CoV-2. The samples were drawn from two sources: the first 160 participants of the ongoing ImmuneRACE study, and about 1,300 subjects contributed by 6 global collaborators. A de-identified subject ID, COVID-19 status, age in years and sex were almost always included in the sample metadata. HLA class I and class II types, where available, came from metadata supplied by the sample provider rather than from assay-based typing.

A word on this clone: There is no known antigen for this receptor. Per-base quality was not reported, and no clone a single base away is much larger than it.

Here is what the overall study found, with its caveats: The quantity of clinical and demographic metadata differed by source and by participant and was supplied without curation.

Each collaborating institution followed its own protocols to collect whole blood in K2EDTA tubes. For TCRbeta analysis, collaborator samples were shipped as frozen whole blood, as isolated PBMCs, or as DNA extracted from either sample type. The germline V gene sets CDR1 to MGHRA and CDR2 to YSYEKL. Trimming removed 0 bases from V and 5 bases from J, leaving 22 bases between the germline ends. Measured from the cysteine to the phenylalanine, the CDR3 is 18 residues long. Only the CDR3 DNA stays, 54 bases, in frame from base 1. TCRbeta CDR3 regions were amplified from genomic DNA using the immunoSEQ Assay, a bias-controlled multiplex PCR. Per the original workflow: Nucleated cell counts per sample were estimated from amplification of reference gene primers within the assay. To quantify the absolute abundance of each unique TCRbeta CDR3 rearrangement, sequence reads were collapsed and filtered. For each sample, productive Simpson clonality was calculated by taking the square root of Simpson's diversity index across productive rearrangements. TCRdb holds this immuneACCESS table with in-frame rearrangements only. Some clones are missing; in checked studies, unresolved V genes explain under half, and the rest has no known cause. D and trimming come from the DNA, and the V and J calls and clone size come from that table. Across this sample there are 380,000 or so clones, with more than 75% seen only once. Of the sample, over 0.95% is held by the ten largest clones.

The receptor's source is a human donor with acute or convalescent COVID-19. The donor label of this sample is uncertain. This receptor chain uses TRBV4-1 and TRBJ1-2, with TRBD1 perhaps the D gene, on 6 matching bases. Sequenced sample: peripheral blood. The CDR3 reads as follows: CASSQDWGQVGLAYGYTF. The sequenced DNA is TGCGCCAGCAGCCAAGATTGGGGACAAGTTGGATTAGCATATGGCTACACCTTC.